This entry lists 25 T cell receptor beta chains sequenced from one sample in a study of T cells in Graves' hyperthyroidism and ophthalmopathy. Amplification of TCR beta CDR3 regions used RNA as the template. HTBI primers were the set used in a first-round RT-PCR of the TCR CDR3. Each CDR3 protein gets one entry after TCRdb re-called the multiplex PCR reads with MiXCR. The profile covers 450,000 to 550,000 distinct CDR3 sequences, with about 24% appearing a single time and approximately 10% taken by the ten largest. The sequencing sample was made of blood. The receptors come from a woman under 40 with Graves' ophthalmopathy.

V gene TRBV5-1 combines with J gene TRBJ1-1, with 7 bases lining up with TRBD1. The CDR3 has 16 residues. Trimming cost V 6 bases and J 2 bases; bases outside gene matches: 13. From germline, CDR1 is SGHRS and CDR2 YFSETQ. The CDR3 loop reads CASTGDPGTANTEAFF. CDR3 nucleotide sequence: TGCGCCAGCACCGGCGACCCTGGGACAGCAAACACTGAAGCTTTCTTT.

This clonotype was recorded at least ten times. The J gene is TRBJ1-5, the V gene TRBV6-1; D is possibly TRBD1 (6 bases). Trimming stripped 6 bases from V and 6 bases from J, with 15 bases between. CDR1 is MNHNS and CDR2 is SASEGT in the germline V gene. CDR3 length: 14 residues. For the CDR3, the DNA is TGTGCCAGCAGAGCCAGGGGAGAGGGTCAGCCCCAGCATTTT. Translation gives CASRARGEGQPQHF.

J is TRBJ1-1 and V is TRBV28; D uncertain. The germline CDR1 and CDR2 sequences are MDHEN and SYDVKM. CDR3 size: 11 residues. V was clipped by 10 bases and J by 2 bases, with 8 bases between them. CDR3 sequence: CATLENTEAFF. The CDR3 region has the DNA TGTGCCACCTTAGAAAACACTGAAGCTTTCTTT.

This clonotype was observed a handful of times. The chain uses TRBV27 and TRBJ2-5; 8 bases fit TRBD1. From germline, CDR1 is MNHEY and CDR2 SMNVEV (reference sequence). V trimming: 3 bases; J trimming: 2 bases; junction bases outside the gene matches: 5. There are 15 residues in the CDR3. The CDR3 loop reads CASSLGQAIQETQYF. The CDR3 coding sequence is TGTGCCAGCAGTTTGGGACAGGCTATTCAAGAGACCCAGTACTTC.

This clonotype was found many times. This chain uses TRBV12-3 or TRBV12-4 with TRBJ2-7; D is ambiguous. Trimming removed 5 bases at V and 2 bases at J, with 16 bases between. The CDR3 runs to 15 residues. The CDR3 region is CASSIDPSSTYEQYF. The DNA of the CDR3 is TGTGCCAGCAGTATTGACCCCTCCTCCACCTACGAGCAGTACTTC.

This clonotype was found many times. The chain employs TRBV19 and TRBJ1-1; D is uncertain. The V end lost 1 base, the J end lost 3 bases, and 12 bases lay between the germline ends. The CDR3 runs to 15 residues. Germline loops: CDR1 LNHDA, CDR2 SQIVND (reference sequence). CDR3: CASSIGRTDYTEAFF. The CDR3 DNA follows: TGTGCCAGTAGTATAGGTAGGACGGACTACACTGAAGCTTTCTTT.

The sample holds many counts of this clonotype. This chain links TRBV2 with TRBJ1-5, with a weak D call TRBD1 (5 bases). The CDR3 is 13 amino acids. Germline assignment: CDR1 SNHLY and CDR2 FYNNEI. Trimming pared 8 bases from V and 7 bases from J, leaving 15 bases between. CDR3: CASGGGRVQPQHF. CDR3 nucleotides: TGTGCCAGCGGGGGAGGGAGGGTCCAGCCCCAGCATTTT.

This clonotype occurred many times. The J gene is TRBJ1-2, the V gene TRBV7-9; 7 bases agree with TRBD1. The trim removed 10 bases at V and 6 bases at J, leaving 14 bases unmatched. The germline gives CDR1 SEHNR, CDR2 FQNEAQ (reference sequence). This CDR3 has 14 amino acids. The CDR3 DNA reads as TGTGCCACCGAGCCGACAGGGTTTTCGAATGGCTACACCTTC. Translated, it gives CATEPTGFSNGYTF.

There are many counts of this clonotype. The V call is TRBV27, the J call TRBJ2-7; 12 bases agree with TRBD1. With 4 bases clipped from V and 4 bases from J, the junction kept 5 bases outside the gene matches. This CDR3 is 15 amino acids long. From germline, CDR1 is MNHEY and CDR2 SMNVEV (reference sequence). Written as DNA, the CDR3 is TGTGCCAGCAGTTCGGCGGGACAGGGGGCATACGAGCAGTACTTC. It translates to CASSSAGQGAYEQYF.

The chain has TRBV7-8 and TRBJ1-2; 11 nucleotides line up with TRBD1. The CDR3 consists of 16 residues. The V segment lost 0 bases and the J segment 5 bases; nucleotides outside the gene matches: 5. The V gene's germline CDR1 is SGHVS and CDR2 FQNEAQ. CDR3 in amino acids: CASSLARDRGIYGYTF. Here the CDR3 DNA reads TGTGCCAGCAGCTTAGCGCGGGACAGGGGGATATATGGCTACACCTTC.

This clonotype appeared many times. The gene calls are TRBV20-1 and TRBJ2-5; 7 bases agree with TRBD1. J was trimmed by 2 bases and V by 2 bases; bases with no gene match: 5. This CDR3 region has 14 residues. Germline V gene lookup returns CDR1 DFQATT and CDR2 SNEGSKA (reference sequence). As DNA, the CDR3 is TGCAGTGCTAGATCCAGGGGGTGGCAAGAGACCCAGTACTTC. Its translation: CSARSRGWQETQYF.

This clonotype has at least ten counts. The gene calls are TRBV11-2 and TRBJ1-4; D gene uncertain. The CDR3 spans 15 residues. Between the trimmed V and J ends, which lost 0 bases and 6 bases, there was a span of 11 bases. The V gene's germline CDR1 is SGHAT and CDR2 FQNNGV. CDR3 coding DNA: TGTGCCAGCAGCTTAGAGTCCCACGCCGATGAAAAACTGTTTTTT. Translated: CASSLESHADEKLFF.

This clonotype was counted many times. CDR3 loop: CASSPPGQGREQYF. DNA of the CDR3: TGTGCCAGCAGCCCCCCCGGACAGGGTCGGGAGCAGTACTTC. The V and J genes are TRBV5-4 and TRBJ2-7, with 8 bases that match TRBD1. Germline V gene sequence: CDR1 SGHNT, CDR2 YYREEE (reference sequence). This CDR3 is built from 14 residues. Losses at the gene ends were 4 bases for V and 7 bases for J; bases not matched to a gene: 10.

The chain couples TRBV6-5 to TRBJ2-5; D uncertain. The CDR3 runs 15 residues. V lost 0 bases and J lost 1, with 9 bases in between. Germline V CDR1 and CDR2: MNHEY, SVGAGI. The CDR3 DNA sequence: TGTGCCAGCAGTTACTCGGAGCTCAGCCAAGAGACCCAGTACTTC. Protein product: CASSYSELSQETQYF.

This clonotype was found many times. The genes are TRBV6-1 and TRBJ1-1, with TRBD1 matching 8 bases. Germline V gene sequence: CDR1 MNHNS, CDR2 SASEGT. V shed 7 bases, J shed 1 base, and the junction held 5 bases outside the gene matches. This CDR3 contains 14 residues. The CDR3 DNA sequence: TGTGCCAGCAACGACAGGGGAGAGAACACTGAAGCTTTCTTT. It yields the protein CASNDRGENTEAFF.

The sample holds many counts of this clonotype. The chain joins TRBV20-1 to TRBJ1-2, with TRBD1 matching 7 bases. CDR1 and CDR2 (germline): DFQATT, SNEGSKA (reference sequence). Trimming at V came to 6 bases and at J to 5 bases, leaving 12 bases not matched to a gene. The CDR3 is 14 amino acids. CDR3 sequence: CSATGTAVGYGYTF. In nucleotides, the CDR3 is TGCAGTGCGACCGGGACAGCTGTCGGGTATGGCTACACCTTC.

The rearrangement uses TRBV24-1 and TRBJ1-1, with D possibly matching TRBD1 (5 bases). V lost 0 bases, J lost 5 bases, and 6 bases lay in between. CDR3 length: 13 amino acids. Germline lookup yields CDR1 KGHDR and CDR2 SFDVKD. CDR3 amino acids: CATSDLGGTEAFF. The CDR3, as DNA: TGTGCCACCAGTGATTTGGGGGGAACTGAAGCTTTCTTT.

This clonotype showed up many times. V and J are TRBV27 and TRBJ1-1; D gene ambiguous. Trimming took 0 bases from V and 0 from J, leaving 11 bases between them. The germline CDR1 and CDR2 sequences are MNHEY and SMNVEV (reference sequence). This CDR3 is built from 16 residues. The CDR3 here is CASSLSNPALNTEAFF. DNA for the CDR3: TGTGCCAGCAGTTTATCGAATCCGGCTTTGAACACTGAAGCTTTCTTT.

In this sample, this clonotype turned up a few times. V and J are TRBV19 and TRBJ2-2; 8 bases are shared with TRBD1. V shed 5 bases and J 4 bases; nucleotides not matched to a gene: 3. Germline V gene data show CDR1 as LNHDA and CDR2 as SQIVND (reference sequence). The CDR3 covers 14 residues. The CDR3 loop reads CASSWTGLTGELFF. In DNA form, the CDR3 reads TGTGCCAGTAGTTGGACAGGGCTCACCGGGGAGCTGTTTTTT.

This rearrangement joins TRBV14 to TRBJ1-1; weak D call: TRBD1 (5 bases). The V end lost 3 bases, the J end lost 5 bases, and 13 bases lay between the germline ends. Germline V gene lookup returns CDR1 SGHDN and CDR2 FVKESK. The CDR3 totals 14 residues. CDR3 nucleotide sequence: TGTGCCAGCAGCCAGCAGGGCTGGGGGACTGAAGCTTTCTTT. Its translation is CASSQQGWGTEAFF.

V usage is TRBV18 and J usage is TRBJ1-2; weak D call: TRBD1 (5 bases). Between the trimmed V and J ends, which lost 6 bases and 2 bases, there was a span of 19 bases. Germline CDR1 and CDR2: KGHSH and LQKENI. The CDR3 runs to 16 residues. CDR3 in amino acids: CASSPTMAGSNYGYTF. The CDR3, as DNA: TGTGCCAGCTCCCCTACGATGGCAGGGTCCAACTATGGCTACACCTTC.

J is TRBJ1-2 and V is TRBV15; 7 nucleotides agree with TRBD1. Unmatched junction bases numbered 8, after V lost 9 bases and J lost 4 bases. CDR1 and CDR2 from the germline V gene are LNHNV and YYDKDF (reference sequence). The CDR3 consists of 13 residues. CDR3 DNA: TGTGCCACTGGGGACAGAGACGCCTATGGCTACACCTTC. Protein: CATGDRDAYGYTF. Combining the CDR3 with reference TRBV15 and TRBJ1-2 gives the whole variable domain DAMVIQNPRYQVTQFGKPVTLSCSQTLNHNVMYWYQQKSSQAPKLLFHYYDKDFNNEADTPDNFQSRRPNTSFCFLDIRSPGLGDTAMYLCATGDRDAYGYTFGSGTRLTVV.

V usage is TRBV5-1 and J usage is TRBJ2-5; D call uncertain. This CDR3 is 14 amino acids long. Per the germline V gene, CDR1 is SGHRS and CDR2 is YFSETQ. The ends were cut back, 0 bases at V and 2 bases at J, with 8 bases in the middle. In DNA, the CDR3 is TGCGCCAGCAGCTTGGTTCAGCTACAAGAGACCCAGTACTTC. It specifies CASSLVQLQETQYF. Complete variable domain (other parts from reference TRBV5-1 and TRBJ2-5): KAGVTQTPRYLIKTRGQQVTLSCSPISGHRSVSWYQQTPGQGLQFLFEYFSETQRNKGNFPGRFSGRQFSNSRSEMNVSTLELGDSALYLCASSLVQLQETQYFGPGTRLLVL.

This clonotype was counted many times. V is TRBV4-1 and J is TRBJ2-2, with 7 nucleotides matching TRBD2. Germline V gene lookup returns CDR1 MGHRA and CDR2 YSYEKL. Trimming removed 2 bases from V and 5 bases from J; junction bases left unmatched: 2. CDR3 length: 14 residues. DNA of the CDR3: TGCGCCAGCAGCCAACAGGGAGGGACCGGGGAGCTGTTTTTT. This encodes CASSQQGGTGELFF.

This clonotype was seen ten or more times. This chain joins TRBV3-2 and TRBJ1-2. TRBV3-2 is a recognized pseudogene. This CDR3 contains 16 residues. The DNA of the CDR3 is TGTGCCAGCAGCCAAGATCGAAAGGGCTTCGGCTATGGCTACACCTTC. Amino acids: CASSQDRKGFGYGYTF.